One and the same sample provided the 21 T cell receptor beta chains below, sequenced in a study of immune characterization of retroperitoneal liposarcoma. TCRdb recomputed calls from the PCR reads with MiXCR, one row per CDR3 protein. The sample carries about 19,000 distinct CDR3 sequences, around two fifths recorded once. The sequenced sample consisted of blood. These receptors all come from a male donor with retroperitoneal liposarcoma.

In its sample, this clonotype was seen a few times. The V and J genes are TRBV6-6 and TRBJ2-2; the match to TRBD1 covers 7 bases. Germline V gene data show CDR1 as MNHNY and CDR2 as SVGAGI (reference sequence). Trimming removed 0 bases from V and 5 bases from J; junction bases left unmatched: 0. The CDR3 spans 14 residues. CDR3 loop: CASSYSQGTGELFF. The CDR3 coding sequence is TGTGCCAGCAGTTACTCACAGGGGACCGGGGAGCTGTTTTTT.

This clonotype was detected many times. CDR3 region: CASSETPVRGPDTQYF. CDR3 in DNA: TGTGCCAGCAGTGAAACCCCTGTGAGGGGGCCAGATACGCAGTATTTT. This chain uses TRBV6-1 with TRBJ2-3, with 7 bases identical to TRBD1. With 2 bases clipped from V and 4 bases from J, the junction kept 9 bases outside the gene matches. Germline values: CDR1 MNHNS, CDR2 SASEGT. The CDR3 runs 16 residues.

A remark on this clonotype: It is likely a read error, because the conserved phenylalanine at the end of the CDR3 is missing. The limits of the CDR3 on the DNA are not certain, so only TCRdb's listed CDR3 is given. V gene TRBV6-1 combines with J gene TRBJ2-4. From its first to its last residue, the CDR3 has 12 amino acids. CDR1 is MNHNS and CDR2 is SASEGT in the germline V gene. This CDR3 reads CASSERPYEQYV.

This clonotype has at least ten counts. J is TRBJ1-2 and V is TRBV6-1; D unresolved. V lost 6 bases and J lost 8, with 10 bases in between. The CDR3 runs to 11 residues. Germline lookup yields CDR1 MNHNS and CDR2 SASEGT. The CDR3 nucleotides are TGTGCCAGCAGGATAGGGAACGGCTACACCTTC. Translated: CASRIGNGYTF.

A single count supports this clonotype. The CDR3 ends on some other residue instead of the conserved phenylalanine or tryptophan, so this is likely a read error. Because the CDR3's place on the DNA is in doubt, the DNA is left out and the CDR3 is given as listed by TCRdb. The chain is built from TRBV6-1 and TRBJ2-1; the table assigns TRBD1, which was not confirmed against the DNA. The CDR3 spans 13 amino acids, including both terminal residues. Germline CDR1 is MNHNS and CDR2 is SASEGT. CDR3 in amino acids: CARRGGRGRDPVL.

This clonotype was seen ten or more times. This chain links TRBV7-9 with TRBJ2-1; D is tentatively TRBD1 or TRBD2 (5 bases each). The CDR3 spans 16 residues. Germline V CDR1 and CDR2: SEHNR, FQNEAQ (reference sequence). Trimming stripped 1 base from V and 3 bases from J, with 13 bases between. The CDR3 DNA reads TGTGCCAGCAGCTTAGTCCCCGGGGCACACTACAATGAGCAGTTCTTC. It encodes CASSLVPGAHYNEQFF.

This chain links TRBV11-2 with TRBJ2-7; D is uncertain. Trimming took 0 bases from V and 6 from J, leaving 9 bases between them. The length of the CDR3 is 13 residues. CDR1 and CDR2 (germline): SGHAT, FQNNGV. The CDR3 sequence is CASSLEMASEQYF. Written as DNA, the CDR3 is TGTGCCAGCAGCTTAGAGATGGCCAGCGAGCAGTACTTC.

Concerning this clonotype: A much larger clone differs by one base, so this may be a read error. The gene calls are TRBV7-2 and TRBJ2-7, with D maybe TRBD2 (6 bases). The assigned J gene may be wrong: the sequence end matches TRBJ2-5 better. Germline V gene data show CDR1 as SGHTA and CDR2 as FQGNSA. There are 14 residues in the CDR3. The CDR3 loop reads CASPPPTRKETQYF. CDR3 sequence (DNA): TGTGCCAGCCCCCCCCCGACTAGGAAGGAGACCCAGTACTTC.

By frequency in the sample, this clonotype is medium-sized. This chain uses TRBV6-1 with TRBJ2-1; D call uncertain. Deletions cut 4 bases from V and 3 bases from J, with 13 bases between. The germline CDR1 and CDR2 sequences are MNHNS and SASEGT. CDR3 length: 15 amino acids. CDR3 in DNA: TGTGCCAGCAGTGCCTATGCGGTACTCTACAATGAGCAGTTCTTC. Amino acid sequence: CASSAYAVLYNEQFF.

This clonotype appeared many times. The gene calls are TRBV12-3 or TRBV12-4 and TRBJ2-1, with D perhaps matching TRBD1 (7 bases). V lost 3 bases to trimming and J lost 10 bases, with 16 bases between them. The CDR3 length is 14 residues. CDR3 region: CASSFQGGYYEQFF. DNA for the CDR3: TGTGCCAGCAGTTTCCAGGGGGGTTACTACGAGCAGTTCTTC.

This clonotype was detected only a few times. The CDR3 DNA sequence: TGTGCTAGTGGTTTAAGAGGTTCCGATACGCAGTATTTT. It yields the protein CASGLRGSDTQYF. The rearrangement uses TRBV12-5 and TRBJ2-3; D is unresolved. The CDR3 has 13 residues. V lost 3 bases to trimming and J lost 6 bases, with 10 bases between them. Germline CDR1 LGHNT, CDR2 FRNRAP. Combining the CDR3 with reference TRBV12-5 and TRBJ2-3 gives the whole variable domain DARVTQTPRHKVTEMGQEVTMRCQPILGHNTVFWYRQTMMQGLELLAYFRNRAPLDDSGMPKDRFSAEMPDATLATLKIQPSEPRDSAVYFCASGLRGSDTQYFGPGTRLTVL.

Turning to this clonotype: Given a much more abundant clone one base away, this may be a read error. The chain has TRBV7-6 and TRBJ2-1; D unclear. CDR3 length equals 12 residues. Looked up from germline, CDR1 is SGHVS and CDR2 is FNYEAQ. The CDR3 protein is CASSQPVGEQFF. The CDR3 DNA reads TGTGCTAGCAGCCAGCCGGTGGGCGAGCAGTTCTTC.

Many counts were recorded for this clonotype. V gene TRBV12-3 or TRBV12-4 combines with J gene TRBJ2-1, with 7 bases matching TRBD2. With the DNA end fitting TRBJ2-7 better, the J assignment may be wrong. The CDR3 runs 15 residues. Written as DNA, the CDR3 is TGTGCCAGCAGAGCGGGACTACAAATCTACAATGAGCAGTACTTC. Protein sequence: CASRAGLQIYNEQYF.

This clonotype occurred many times. V and J are TRBV7-2 and TRBJ1-6; D possibly corresponds to TRBD1 (5 bases). From germline, CDR1 is SGHTA and CDR2 FQGNSA. The CDR3 is 15 residues long. Trimming removed 5 bases at V and 12 bases at J, with 20 bases between. In DNA, the CDR3 is TGTGCCAGCAGCCCGGGGGGGGACCTCGAAGGACCCCTCCACTTT. Translating it yields CASSPGGDLEGPLHF.

This clonotype was seen at least ten times. J is TRBJ2-1 and V is TRBV6-1; TRBD2 matches 10 bases. CDR3 length: 15 amino acids. With 5 bases clipped from V and 8 bases from J, the junction kept 9 bases outside the gene matches. Germline V gives CDR1 MNHNS, CDR2 SASEGT. CDR3 sequence reads: CASSRTSGLKDEQFF. CDR3 bases: TGTGCCAGCAGTAGGACTAGCGGACTTAAAGATGAGCAGTTCTTC.

This clonotype was found once. Lacking the conserved final phenylalanine or tryptophan, this CDR3 likely reflects a read error. The CDR3 sequence is CAIREGLAILPEQYL. DNA of the CDR3: TGTGCCATCCGTGAGGGCCTAGCGATTCTTCCGGAGCAGTACCTC. The chain couples TRBV6-2 or TRBV6-3 to TRBJ2-7, with D possibly TRBD2 on 6 matching bases. V was shortened by 10 bases and J by 7 bases, with 26 bases between the two germline ends. Germline loops: CDR1 MNHEY, CDR2 SVGEGT. The CDR3 sequence is 15 residues long.

The chain recombines TRBV12-3 or TRBV12-4 with TRBJ1-4, with D possibly TRBD1 on 6 matching bases. This CDR3 spans 17 amino acids. Trimming shortened V by 3 bases and J by 8 bases, and 22 bases separated the two germline ends. Here the CDR3 reads CASSLLGGAGGEEKLFF. The CDR3 DNA reads TGTGCCAGCAGTTTGTTGGGGGGGGCGGGAGGCGAAGAAAAACTGTTTTTT.

There are a few counts of this clonotype. The chain joins TRBV6-1 to TRBJ1-2, with no clear D. The CDR3 has 11 amino acids. Germline CDR1 and CDR2: MNHNS and SASEGT. This CDR3 reads CDPRSLYGYTF. DNA of the CDR3: TGTGACCCTCGAAGCCTCTATGGCTACACCTTC.

This chain connects TRBV7-2 to TRBJ2-4; D may be TRBD2 (5 bases). The CDR3 runs 15 residues. Per germline, CDR1 SGHTA and CDR2 FQGNSA. Trimming cost V 3 bases and J 6 bases, with 15 bases left between them. CDR3 sequence reads: CASSFVRGWGNIQYF. The CDR3, as DNA: TGTGCCAGCAGCTTCGTTCGGGGATGGGGAAACATTCAGTACTTC.

J is TRBJ2-1 and V is TRBV15; 7 bases are shared with TRBD2. The V gene's germline CDR1 is LNHNV and CDR2 YYDKDF (reference sequence). There are 15 residues in the CDR3. J gave up 9 bases and V 7 bases, and 15 bases lay outside the gene matches. The chain's CDR3 is CATTPSGGPYGEQFF. DNA of the CDR3: TGTGCCACCACTCCCTCGGGAGGCCCATACGGTGAGCAGTTCTTC.

The rearrangement links TRBV6-1 to TRBJ2-5; no firm D call. Germline CDR1 and CDR2: MNHNS and SASEGT. The ends were cut back, 4 bases at V and 0 bases at J, with 9 bases in the middle. CDR3 length: 14 residues. CDR3 DNA sequence: TGTGCCAGCAGTGTGTCACTTTACCAAGAGACCCAGTACTTC. This sequence encodes CASSVSLYQETQYF.